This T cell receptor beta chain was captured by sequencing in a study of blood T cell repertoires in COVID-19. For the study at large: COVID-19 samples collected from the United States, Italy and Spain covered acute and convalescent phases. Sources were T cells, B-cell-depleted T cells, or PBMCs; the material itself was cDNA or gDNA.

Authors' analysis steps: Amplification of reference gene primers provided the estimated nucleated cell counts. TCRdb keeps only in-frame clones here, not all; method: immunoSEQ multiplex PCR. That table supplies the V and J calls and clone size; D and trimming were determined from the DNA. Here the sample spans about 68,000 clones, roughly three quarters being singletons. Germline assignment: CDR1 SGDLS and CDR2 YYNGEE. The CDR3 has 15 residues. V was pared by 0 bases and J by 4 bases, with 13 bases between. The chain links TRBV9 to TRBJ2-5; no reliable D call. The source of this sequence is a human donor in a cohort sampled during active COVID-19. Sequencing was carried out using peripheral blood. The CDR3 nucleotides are TGTGCCAGCAGCGTAGATGGTTCCTCGCGAGAGACCCAGTACTTC. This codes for CASSVDGSSRETQYF.